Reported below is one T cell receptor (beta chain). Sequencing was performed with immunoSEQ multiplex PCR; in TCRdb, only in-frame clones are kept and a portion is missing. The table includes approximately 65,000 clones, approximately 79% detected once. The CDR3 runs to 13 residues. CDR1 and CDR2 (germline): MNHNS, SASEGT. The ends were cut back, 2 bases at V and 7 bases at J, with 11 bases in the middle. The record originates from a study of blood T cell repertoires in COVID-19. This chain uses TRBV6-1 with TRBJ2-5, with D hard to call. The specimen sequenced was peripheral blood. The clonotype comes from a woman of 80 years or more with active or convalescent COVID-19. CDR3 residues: CASSESIFGTQYF. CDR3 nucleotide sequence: TGTGCCAGCAGTGAAAGTATATTCGGGACCCAGTACTTC.